A single sample is the source of the 13 T cell receptor beta chains below, sequenced in a study of CD8 T cells in Susac syndrome. The authors reverse transcribed roughly 0.5 to 1 ug RNA with random hexamers. One entry per CDR3 protein, called by TCRdb with MiXCR from the immunoSEQ multiplex PCR reads. The sample has approximately 270,000 distinct CDR3 sequences, 80% to 95% seen once. The source material was CD4+ T cells from PBMCs. The receptors here all came from a human donor with multiple sclerosis.

V gene TRBV2 combines with J gene TRBJ1-1; D is possibly TRBD1 (5 bases). Germline loops: CDR1 SNHLY, CDR2 FYNNEI. With 2 bases removed from V and 7 bases from J, the gap between germline ends came to 8 bases. The CDR3 totals 12 residues. The CDR3 here is CASSETRVEAFF. CDR3 bases: TGTGCCAGCAGTGAAACCAGGGTTGAAGCTTTCTTT.

This chain uses TRBV10-3 with TRBJ2-5, with TRBD1 matching over 8 bases. Losses at the gene ends were 11 bases for V and 5 bases for J; bases not matched to a gene: 10. Germline CDR1 is ENHRY and CDR2 is SYGVKD. The CDR3 sequence is 13 residues long. CDR3 protein: CASRGLNGETQYF. In nucleotides, the CDR3 is TGTGCCTCCAGGGGGCTCAATGGGGAGACCCAGTACTTC.

The rearrangement joins TRBV28 to TRBJ2-6, with 12 bases fitting TRBD2. J was trimmed by 2 bases and V by 4 bases; bases with no gene match: 21. Germline lookup yields CDR1 MDHEN and CDR2 SYDVKM. This CDR3 region has 23 residues. CDR3 coding DNA: TGTGCCAGCAGTTCCCTGAGGAGAAGTTGGGCTAGCGGGAGGGCCACTGGGGCCAACGTCCTGACTTTC. Translated, it gives CASSSLRRSWASGRATGANVLTF.

The genes are TRBV7-3 and TRBJ1-1; weak D call: TRBD1 (5 bases). The ends were cut back, 5 bases at V and 1 base at J, with 11 bases in the middle. The CDR3 spans 14 residues. Germline values: CDR1 SGHTA, CDR2 FQGTGA. CDR3 residues: CASSPGGANTEAFF. Here the CDR3 DNA reads TGTGCCAGCAGCCCAGGAGGGGCGAACACTGAAGCTTTCTTT.

This chain connects TRBV30 to TRBJ2-3; 8 bases agree with TRBD2. V was pared by 1 base and J by 1 base, with 7 bases of the junction left unmatched. The germline gives CDR1 GTSNPN, CDR2 SVGIG (reference sequence). The length of the CDR3 is 16 residues. The CDR3 nucleotides read TGTGCCTGGAGTGCGACGGGGGGGCCGGGCACAGATACGCAGTATTTT. Amino acid sequence: CAWSATGGPGTDTQYF.

The chain couples TRBV2 to TRBJ1-1, with D unresolved. This CDR3 spans 14 amino acids. V gave up 2 bases and J gave up 1 base, with 8 bases separating them. From germline, CDR1 is SNHLY and CDR2 FYNNEI. The chain's CDR3 is CASSERASNTEAFF. Here the CDR3 DNA reads TGTGCCAGCAGTGAAAGGGCTTCGAACACTGAAGCTTTCTTT.

The CDR3 nucleotides read TGCAGCGTTCGTGGACAGGGGGATCAGCCCCAGCATTTT. It yields the protein CSVRGQGDQPQHF. The J gene is TRBJ1-5, the V gene TRBV29-1, with 10 bases lining up with TRBD1. Germline assignment: CDR1 SQVTM and CDR2 ANQGSEA. Trimming removed 5 bases from V and 5 bases from J; junction bases left unmatched: 3. This CDR3 contains 13 residues.

The V gene is TRBV30, the J gene TRBJ1-5, with 7 bases lining up with TRBD1. V shed 2 bases and J 6 bases; nucleotides not matched to a gene: 1. Germline assignment: CDR1 GTSNPN and CDR2 SVGIG (reference sequence). This CDR3 contains 12 residues. CDR3 DNA: TGTGCCTGGAGTACAGGGGTTCAGCCCCAGCATTTT. Its translation is CAWSTGVQPQHF.

The V gene is TRBV18, the J gene TRBJ2-7; 7 bases match TRBD1. This CDR3 has 14 residues. The germline CDR1 and CDR2 sequences are KGHSH and LQKENI. Unmatched junction bases numbered 8, after V lost 5 bases and J lost 4 bases. The CDR3 sequence is CASSKEQGTYEQYF. For the CDR3, the DNA is TGTGCCAGCTCAAAGGAACAGGGGACGTACGAGCAGTACTTC.

This clonotype was picked up one time. The CDR3: CATSRDTGEQETQYF. The CDR3 nucleotides are TGTGCCACCAGCAGAGATACCGGGGAACAAGAGACCCAGTACTTC. V and J are TRBV15 and TRBJ2-5; possibly TRBD2 for D (5 bases). This CDR3 has 15 amino acids. Trimming removed 0 bases at V and 2 bases at J, with 10 bases between. Germline values: CDR1 LNHNV, CDR2 YYDKDF (reference sequence).

This clonotype was found a few times. The chain joins TRBV30 to TRBJ2-7; D ambiguous. CDR1 is GTSNPN and CDR2 is SVGIG in the germline V gene (reference sequence). This CDR3 is built from 11 residues. Trimming took off 1 base at V and 3 bases at J, with 4 bases between the two ends. CDR3 DNA: TGTGCCTGGAGTGGCAGCTACGAGCAGTACTTC. Translation: CAWSGSYEQYF. Using reference TRBV30 and TRBJ2-7 for the parts outside the CDR3, the full variable domain is SQTIHQWPATLVQPVGSPLSLECTVEGTSNPNLYWYRQAAGRGLQLLFYSVGIGQISSEVPQNLSASRPQDRQFILSSKKLLLSDSGFYLCAWSGSYEQYFGPGTRLTVT.

The chain couples TRBV30 to TRBJ1-2; 7 bases are a match to TRBD1. This CDR3 spans 12 amino acids. V lost 5 bases and J lost 0; bases outside the gene matches: 0. Germline V gene lookup returns CDR1 GTSNPN and CDR2 SVGIG (reference sequence). The CDR3 reads CAWQGANYGYTF. Here the CDR3 DNA reads TGTGCCTGGCAGGGGGCTAACTATGGCTACACCTTC.

The chain joins TRBV30 to TRBJ1-1, with a possible D match to TRBD1 (5 bases). CDR1 and CDR2 from the germline V gene are GTSNPN and SVGIG (reference sequence). This CDR3 is built from 12 residues. Trimming took off 4 bases at V and 7 bases at J, with 13 bases between the two ends. The CDR3 protein is CAWKRDLGEAFF. The CDR3 region has the DNA TGTGCCTGGAAGAGGGACCTAGGTGAAGCTTTCTTT.